This TCR beta chain was captured by sequencing in a study of PD-1 blockade in mismatch repair-deficient tumors (dated by TCRdb to 2015 to 2018). Study-level background: The trial enrolled under 90 consecutive patients with 12 to 13 mismatch repair-deficient cancer types between September 2013 and 2016, all previously treated and progressing. Tumor-associated T cell clones in the peripheral blood of patients responding to PD-1 blockade were tracked using deep sequencing of TCR CDR3 regions.

General conclusions and limits of the study: Tumor-resident clones, often undetectable in blood before treatment, expanded rapidly after pembrolizumab and then contracted, generally before radiologic responses.

The protocol used for the library was the immunoSEQ multiplex PCR assay. TCRdb provides this immuneACCESS table in a form limited to in-frame rearrangements. Some clones are lacking; in checked studies, under half of them reflect an unresolved V gene, and why the rest are absent is not known. The table for this sample lists 50,000 or so clones; 70% to 85% of them were counted only once. Of the sample, 2.5% to 4% is held by the ten largest clones. Per the publication, the time point label means: peripheral blood before pembrolizumab. Mismatch repair deficiency was established in every enrolled patient by polymerase chain reaction or immunohistochemistry. TCR sequencing was performed for a few patients who responded to pembrolizumab therapy. The phase II trial prospectively evaluated PD-1 blockade with pembrolizumab in advanced mismatch repair-deficient cancers, independent of tissue of origin. Serial peripheral blood T cell samples were collected before and at multiple times after starting PD-1 blockade. Blood sampling times were reported as weeks after the first pembrolizumab dose.

A remark on this clone: Its binding antigen is unknown. The record has no base qualities; no much larger clone is one base away.

This TCR derives from an adult with mismatch repair-deficient cancer. The source material was PBMCs, sampled before pembrolizumab treatment.

The CDR3 in this case is CASRLNSAGTEAFF. The DNA sequence is given as TGTGCCAGCAGGCTCAATTCCGCGGGCACTGAAGCTTTCTTT. The sequence joins TRBV7-2 to TRBJ1-1; the D gene remains uncertain. According to the germline V gene, CDR1 reads SGHTA and CDR2 reads FQGNSA. The CDR3, cysteine through phenylalanine, is 14 amino acids long. CDR3 DNA is the only sequence kept; it has 42 bases, read in frame from the first base. V loses 6 bases of germline sequence and J loses 4 bases, and the interval between the two ends is 15 bases.